This TCR beta chain originates from a study of blood T cells in healthy people across ages. As for the study in general: Per two T cells, about one barcoded beta molecule was captured through template switching.

The study's findings and limits: The percentage of naive T cells correlated strongly with TCR beta diversity.

This clonotype appeared a single time. The antigen is unknown. Through a sample-barcoded 5' primer and a J-beta primer mix, a second PCR was run for roughly 7 to 11 cycles. A template-switch adaptor that had 12 random nucleotides put a tag on each cDNA molecule. Each CDR3 protein gets one entry after TCRdb re-called the 5' RACE reads with MiXCR. The top ten clones hold roughly 20% of a sample with approximately 730,000 distinct CDR3 sequences, about 42% of them seen once. The donors, aged about 6 to 100, were healthy Caucasians from Russia. Sample: blood. The clonotype was recovered from an older woman in good health.

The CDR3 sequence: CASSLAAGGSETQFF. CDR3 nucleotides: TGCGCCAGCAGCTTGGCCGCCGGGGGGTCGGAGACCCAGTTCTTC. The gene calls are TRBV5-1 and TRBJ2-1; 7 bases are shared with TRBD2. This CDR3 has 15 residues. Trimming at V came to 0 bases and at J to 13 bases, leaving 13 bases not matched to a gene. Germline CDR1 reads SGHRS; CDR2 reads YFSETQ.